This paragraph reports one T cell receptor beta chain. Its antigen is not known. These data come from a study of cytomegalovirus exposure and HLA in healthy donors. PCR used 60 Vbeta primers and 13 Jbeta primers. Repertoires were generated with immunoSEQ multiplex PCR, while TCRdb's copy carries only in-frame clones and drops some. The repertoire holds over 150,000 clones, with roughly 70% as singletons. V lost 1 base to trimming and J lost 9 bases, with 19 bases between them. This CDR3 has 16 residues. The V gene's germline CDR1 is LGHNA and CDR2 YSLEER. Study-wide results and limits: Earlier findings revealed that most TCR beta V segments proved productive either about 87% or about 30% of the time. Later genetic work tied a missense DCLRE1C variant to beta-chain V and J trimming.

This sequence joins TRBV4-3 and TRBJ1-3, with unresolved D. The sequenced material came from PBMCs. The receptor's source is a woman younger than 45 in good health and CMV-seronegative. CDR3 sequence reads: CASSQAGVPGSSTIYF. As DNA, the CDR3 is TGCGCCAGCAGCCAAGCGGGCGTCCCGGGAAGTTCCACCATATATTTT.